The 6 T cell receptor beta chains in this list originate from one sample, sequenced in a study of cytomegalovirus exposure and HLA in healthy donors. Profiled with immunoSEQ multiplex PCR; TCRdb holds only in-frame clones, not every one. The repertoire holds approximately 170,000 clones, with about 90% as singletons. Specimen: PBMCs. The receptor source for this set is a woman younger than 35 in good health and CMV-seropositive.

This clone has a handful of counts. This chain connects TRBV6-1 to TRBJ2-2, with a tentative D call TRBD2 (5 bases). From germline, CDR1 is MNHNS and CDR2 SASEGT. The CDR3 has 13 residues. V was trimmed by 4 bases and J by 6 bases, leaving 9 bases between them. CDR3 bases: TGTGCCAGCAGTGGGAGAGCGGCCGGGGAGCTGTTTTTT. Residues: CASSGRAAGELFF.

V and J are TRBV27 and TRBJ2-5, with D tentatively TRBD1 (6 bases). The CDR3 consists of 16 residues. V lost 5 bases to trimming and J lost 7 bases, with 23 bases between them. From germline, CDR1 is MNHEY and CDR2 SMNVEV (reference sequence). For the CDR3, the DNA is TGTGCCAGCAGTCTCTCCTCCGGGACAATTGGGGGGACCCAGTACTTC. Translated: CASSLSSGTIGGTQYF.

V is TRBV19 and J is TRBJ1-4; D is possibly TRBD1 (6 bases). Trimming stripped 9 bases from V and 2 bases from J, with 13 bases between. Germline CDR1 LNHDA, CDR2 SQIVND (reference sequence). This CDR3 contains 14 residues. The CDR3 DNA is TGTGCCAGCGGGCAGGGGTTTACTAATGAAAAACTGTTTTTT. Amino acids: CASGQGFTNEKLFF.

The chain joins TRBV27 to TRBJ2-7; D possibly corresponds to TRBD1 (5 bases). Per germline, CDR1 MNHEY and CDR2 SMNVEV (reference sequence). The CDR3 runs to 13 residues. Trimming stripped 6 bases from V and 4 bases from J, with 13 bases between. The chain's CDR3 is CASSLGVGYEQYF. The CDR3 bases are TGTGCCAGCAGCCTAGGGGTTGGGTACGAGCAGTACTTC.

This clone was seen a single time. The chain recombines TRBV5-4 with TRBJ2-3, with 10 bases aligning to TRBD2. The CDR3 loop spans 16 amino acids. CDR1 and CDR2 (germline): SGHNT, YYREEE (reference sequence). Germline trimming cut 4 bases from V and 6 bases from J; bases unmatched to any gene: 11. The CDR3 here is CASSHESGRGLDTQYF. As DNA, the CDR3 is TGTGCCAGCAGCCACGAAAGCGGGAGGGGGCTCGATACGCAGTATTTT.

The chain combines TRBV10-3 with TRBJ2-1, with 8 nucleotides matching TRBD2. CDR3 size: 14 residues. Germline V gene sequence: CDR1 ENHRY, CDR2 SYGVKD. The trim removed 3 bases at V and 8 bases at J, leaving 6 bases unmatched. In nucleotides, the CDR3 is TGTGCCATCAGTGACCGGGAGGGCCCCGATGAGCAGTTCTTC. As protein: CAISDREGPDEQFF.